This T cell receptor beta chain comes out of a study of blood T cells in healthy people across ages. This CDR3 region has 16 residues. The J segment lost 4 bases and the V segment lost 4 bases, leaving 10 bases of the junction unmatched. Germline loops: CDR1 SGHVS, CDR2 FNYEAQ. Each of the donors had roughly 9.4 milliliters of peripheral blood drawn into EDTA-treated Vacutainer tubes. PCR was performed a second time for roughly 7 to 11 cycles using a sample-barcoded 5' primer and a J-beta primer mix. TCRdb re-derived calls from the 5' RACE reads in MiXCR, one entry per CDR3 protein. The sample includes hundreds of thousands of distinct CDR3 sequences, 20% to 30% of them seen just once. The sample also formed part of further work on T cells of mothers and their children.

The TCR originated in a boy younger than 18 in good health. V usage is TRBV7-6 and J usage is TRBJ2-1; 7 nucleotides agree with TRBD2. Material: blood. The chain's CDR3 is CASSWGGEPLYNEQFF. The CDR3 DNA reads TGTGCCAGCAGCTGGGGGGGGGAGCCCTTGTACAATGAGCAGTTCTTC. Full variable domain (remainder filled in from reference TRBV7-6 and TRBJ2-1): GAGVSQSPRYKVTKRGQDVALRCDPISGHVSLYWYRQALGQGPEFLTYFNYEAQQDKSGLPNDRFSAERPEGSISTLTIQRTEQRDSAMYRCASSWGGEPLYNEQFFGPGTRLTVL.